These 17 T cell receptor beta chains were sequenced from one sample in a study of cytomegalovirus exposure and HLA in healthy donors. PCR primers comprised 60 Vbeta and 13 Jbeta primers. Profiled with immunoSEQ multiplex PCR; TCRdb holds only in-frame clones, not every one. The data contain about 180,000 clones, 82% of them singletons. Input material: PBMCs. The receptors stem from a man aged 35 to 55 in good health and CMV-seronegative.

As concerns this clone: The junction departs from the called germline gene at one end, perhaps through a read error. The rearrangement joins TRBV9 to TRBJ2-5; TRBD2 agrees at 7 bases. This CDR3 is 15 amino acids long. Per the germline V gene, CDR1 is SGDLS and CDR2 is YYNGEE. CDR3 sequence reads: CASTVNTGGGETQYF. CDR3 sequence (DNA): TGTGCCAGCACCGTAAATACGGGAGGAGGAGAGACCCAGTACTTC.

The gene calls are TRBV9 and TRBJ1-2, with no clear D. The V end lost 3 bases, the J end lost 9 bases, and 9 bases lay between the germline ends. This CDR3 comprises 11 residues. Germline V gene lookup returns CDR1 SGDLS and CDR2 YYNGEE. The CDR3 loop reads CASSDGRSYTF. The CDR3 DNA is TGTGCCAGCAGCGACGGGAGGAGCTACACCTTC.

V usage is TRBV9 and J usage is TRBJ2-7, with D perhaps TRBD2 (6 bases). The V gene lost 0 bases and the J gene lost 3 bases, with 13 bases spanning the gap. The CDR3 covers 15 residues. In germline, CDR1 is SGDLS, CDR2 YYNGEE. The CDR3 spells CASSVGPSANYEQYF. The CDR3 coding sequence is TGTGCCAGCAGCGTAGGGCCTAGCGCCAACTACGAGCAGTACTTC.

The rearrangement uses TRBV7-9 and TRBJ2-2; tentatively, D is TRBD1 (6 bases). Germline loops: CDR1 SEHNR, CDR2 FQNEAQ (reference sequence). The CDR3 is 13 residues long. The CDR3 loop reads CAQRGSNTGELFF. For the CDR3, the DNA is TGTGCGCAGAGGGGGTCCAACACCGGGGAGCTGTTTTTT.

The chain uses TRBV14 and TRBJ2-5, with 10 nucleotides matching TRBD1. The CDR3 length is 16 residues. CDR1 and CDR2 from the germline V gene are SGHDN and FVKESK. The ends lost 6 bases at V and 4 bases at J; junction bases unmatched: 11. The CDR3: CASRKDGQGGRETQYF. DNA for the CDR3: TGTGCCAGCAGGAAAGATGGACAGGGGGGTCGAGAGACCCAGTACTTC. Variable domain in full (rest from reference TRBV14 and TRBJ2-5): EAGVTQFPSHSVIEKGQTVTLRCDPISGHDNLYWYRRVMGKEIKFLLHFVKESKQDESGMPNNRFLAERTGGTYSTLKVQPAELEDSGVYFCASRKDGQGGRETQYFGPGTRLLVL.

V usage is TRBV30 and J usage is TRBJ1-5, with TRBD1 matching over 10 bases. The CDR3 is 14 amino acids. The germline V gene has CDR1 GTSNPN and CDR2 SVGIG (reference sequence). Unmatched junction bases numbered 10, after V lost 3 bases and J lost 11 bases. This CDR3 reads CAWSADRGGMAQHF. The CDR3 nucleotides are TGTGCCTGGAGCGCGGACAGGGGGGGGATGGCCCAGCATTTT.

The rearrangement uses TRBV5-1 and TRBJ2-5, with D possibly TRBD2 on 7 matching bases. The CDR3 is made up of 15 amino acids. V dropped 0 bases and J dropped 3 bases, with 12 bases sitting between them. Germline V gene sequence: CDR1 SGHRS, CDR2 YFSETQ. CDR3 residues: CASSLGGGREETQYF. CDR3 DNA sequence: TGCGCCAGCAGCTTGGGCGGGGGCCGAGAAGAGACCCAGTACTTC.

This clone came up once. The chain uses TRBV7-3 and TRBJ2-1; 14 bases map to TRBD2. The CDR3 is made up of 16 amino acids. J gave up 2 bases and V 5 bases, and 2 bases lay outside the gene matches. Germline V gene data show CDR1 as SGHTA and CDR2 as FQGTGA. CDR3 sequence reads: CASSQGLAGAYNEQFF. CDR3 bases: TGTGCCAGCAGCCAGGGACTAGCGGGAGCCTACAATGAGCAGTTCTTC.

Here the CDR3 reads CASSLQQGDEQYF. The CDR3 DNA follows: TGTGCCAGCAGCTTACAACAGGGGGACGAGCAGTACTTC. The chain couples TRBV7-8 to TRBJ2-7, with TRBD1 matching over 8 bases. Germline CDR1 reads SGHVS; CDR2 reads FQNEAQ. The CDR3 runs to 13 residues. Trimming at V came to 2 bases and at J to 5 bases, leaving 2 bases not matched to a gene.

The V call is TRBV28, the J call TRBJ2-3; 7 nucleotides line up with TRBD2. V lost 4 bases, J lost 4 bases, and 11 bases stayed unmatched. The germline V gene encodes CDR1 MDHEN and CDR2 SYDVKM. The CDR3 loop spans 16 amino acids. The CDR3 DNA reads TGTGCCAGCAGTTCCCGACTAGCCGAGGACCCAGATACGCAGTATTTT. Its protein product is CASSSRLAEDPDTQYF.

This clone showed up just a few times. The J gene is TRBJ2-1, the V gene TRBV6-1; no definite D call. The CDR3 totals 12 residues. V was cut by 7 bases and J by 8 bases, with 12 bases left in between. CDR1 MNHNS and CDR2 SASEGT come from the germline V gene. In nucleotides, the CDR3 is TGTGCCAGCACCAAATCTAGGTATGAGCAGTTCTTC. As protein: CASTKSRYEQFF.

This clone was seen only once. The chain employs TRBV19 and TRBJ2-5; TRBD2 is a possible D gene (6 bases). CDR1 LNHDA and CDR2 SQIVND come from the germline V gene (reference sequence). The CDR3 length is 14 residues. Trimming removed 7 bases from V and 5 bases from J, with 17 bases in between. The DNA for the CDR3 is TGTGCCAGTACCACCCGGGGAGGCTGGGAGACCCAGTACTTC. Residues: CASTTRGGWETQYF.

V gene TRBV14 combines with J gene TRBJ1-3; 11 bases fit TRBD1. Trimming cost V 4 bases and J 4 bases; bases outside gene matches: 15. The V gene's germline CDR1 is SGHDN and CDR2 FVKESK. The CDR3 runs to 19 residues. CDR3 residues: CASSRLSGTGGSRGNTIYF. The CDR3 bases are TGTGCCAGCAGCCGATTAAGTGGGACAGGGGGTTCAAGAGGAAACACCATATATTTT.

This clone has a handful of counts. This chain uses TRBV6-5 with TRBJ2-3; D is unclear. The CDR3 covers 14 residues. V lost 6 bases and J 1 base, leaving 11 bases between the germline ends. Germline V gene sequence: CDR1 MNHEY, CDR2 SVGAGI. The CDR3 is CASSYLEGTDTQYF. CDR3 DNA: TGTGCCAGCAGCTACCTAGAGGGCACAGATACGCAGTATTTT.

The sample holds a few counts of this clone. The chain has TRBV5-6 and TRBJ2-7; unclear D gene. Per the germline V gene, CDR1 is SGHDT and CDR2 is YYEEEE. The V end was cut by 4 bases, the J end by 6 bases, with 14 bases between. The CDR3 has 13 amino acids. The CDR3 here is CASSPSTLSEQYF. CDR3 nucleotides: TGTGCCAGCAGCCCAAGCACCCTGAGCGAGCAGTACTTC. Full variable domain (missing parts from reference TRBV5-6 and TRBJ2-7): DAGVTQSPTHLIKTRGQQVTLRCSPKSGHDTVSWYQQALGQGPQFIFQYYEEEERQRGNFPDRFSGHQFPNYSSELNVNALLLGDSALYLCASSPSTLSEQYFGPGTRLTVT.

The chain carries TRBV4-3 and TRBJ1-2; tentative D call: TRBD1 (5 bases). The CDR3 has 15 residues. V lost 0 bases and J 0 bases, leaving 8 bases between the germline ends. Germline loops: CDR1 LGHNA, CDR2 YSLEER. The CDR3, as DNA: TGCGCCAGCAGCCAAGACCCCAGGGCTAACTATGGCTACACCTTC. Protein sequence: CASSQDPRANYGYTF.

The CDR3 bases are TGTGCCAGCACAGGGGACAGGGGCTATGGCTACACCTTC. It encodes CASTGDRGYGYTF. This chain connects TRBV28 to TRBJ1-2, with TRBD1 matching 10 bases. This CDR3 spans 13 amino acids. CDR1 and CDR2 from the germline V gene are MDHEN and SYDVKM. J was trimmed by 4 bases and V by 7 bases; bases with no gene match: 3.